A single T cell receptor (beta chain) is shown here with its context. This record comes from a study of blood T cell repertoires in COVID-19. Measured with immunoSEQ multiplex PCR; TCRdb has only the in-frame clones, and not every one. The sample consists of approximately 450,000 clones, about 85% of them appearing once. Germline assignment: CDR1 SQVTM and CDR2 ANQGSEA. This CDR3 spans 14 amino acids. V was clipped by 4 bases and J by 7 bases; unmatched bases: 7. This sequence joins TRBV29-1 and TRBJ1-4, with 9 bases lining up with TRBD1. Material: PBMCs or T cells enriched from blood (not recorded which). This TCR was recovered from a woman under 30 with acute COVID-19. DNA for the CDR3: TGCAGCGTTGGGATGGGACAGGGAGGTGAAAAACTGTTTTTT. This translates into CSVGMGQGGEKLFF. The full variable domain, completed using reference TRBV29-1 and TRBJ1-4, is SAVISQKPSRDICQRGTSLTIQCQVDSQVTMMFWYRQQPGQSLTLIATANQGSEATYESGFVIDKFPISRPNLTFSTLTVSNMSPEDSSIYLCSVGMGQGGEKLFFGSGTQLSVL.